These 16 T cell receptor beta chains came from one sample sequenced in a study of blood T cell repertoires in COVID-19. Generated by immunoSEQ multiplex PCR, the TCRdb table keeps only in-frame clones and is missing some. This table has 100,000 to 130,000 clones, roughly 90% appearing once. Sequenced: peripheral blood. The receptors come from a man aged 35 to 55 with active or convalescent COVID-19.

CDR3 DNA: TGTGCCAGCAGCCAGATGCAAGGACTAGCGGTCACAGATACGCAGTATTTT. It specifies CASSQMQGLAVTDTQYF. V is TRBV5-4 and J is TRBJ2-3; 10 bases are a match to TRBD2. Trimming took 4 bases from V and 2 from J; bases not matched to a gene: 10. Germline CDR1 reads SGHNT; CDR2 reads YYREEE (reference sequence). The CDR3 extends over 17 amino acids.

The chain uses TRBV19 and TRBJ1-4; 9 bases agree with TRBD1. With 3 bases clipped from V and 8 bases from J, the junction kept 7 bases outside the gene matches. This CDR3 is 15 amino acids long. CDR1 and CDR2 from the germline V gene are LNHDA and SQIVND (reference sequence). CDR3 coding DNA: TGTGCCAGTAGTATCTTGACAGGGGGGCAAGAAAAACTGTTTTTT. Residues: CASSILTGGQEKLFF.

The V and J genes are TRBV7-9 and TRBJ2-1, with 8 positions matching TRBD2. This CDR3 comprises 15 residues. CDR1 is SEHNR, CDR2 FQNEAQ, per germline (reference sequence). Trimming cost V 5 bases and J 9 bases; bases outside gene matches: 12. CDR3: CASSPGAGGIGEQFF. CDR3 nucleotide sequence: TGTGCCAGCAGCCCCGGGGCGGGAGGCATTGGTGAGCAGTTCTTC.

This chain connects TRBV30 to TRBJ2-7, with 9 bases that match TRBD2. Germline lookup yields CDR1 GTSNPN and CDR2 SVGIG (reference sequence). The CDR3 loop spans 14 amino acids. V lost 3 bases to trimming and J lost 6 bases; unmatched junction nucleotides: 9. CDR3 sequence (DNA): TGTGCCTGGAGCGGGCTAGCGGGATTGGGCGAGCAGTACTTC. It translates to CAWSGLAGLGEQYF.

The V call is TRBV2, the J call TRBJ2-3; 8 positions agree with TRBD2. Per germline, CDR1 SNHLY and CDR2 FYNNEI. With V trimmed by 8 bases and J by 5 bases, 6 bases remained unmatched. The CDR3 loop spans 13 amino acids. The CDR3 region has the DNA TGTGCCAGCGAAGGACTAGCTAAAGATACGCAGTATTTT. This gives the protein CASEGLAKDTQYF.

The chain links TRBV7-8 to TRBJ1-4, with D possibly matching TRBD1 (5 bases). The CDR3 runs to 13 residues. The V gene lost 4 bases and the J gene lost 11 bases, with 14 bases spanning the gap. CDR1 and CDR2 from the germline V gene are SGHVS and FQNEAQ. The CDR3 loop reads CASSSRVPEKLFF. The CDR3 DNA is TGTGCCAGCAGCTCCAGGGTCCCCGAGAAACTGTTTTTT.

CDR3 region: CASSSIGLAVHNEQFF. CDR3 sequence (DNA): TGTGCCAGCAGCTCCATCGGGCTAGCGGTACACAATGAGCAGTTCTTC. This chain joins TRBV7-2 and TRBJ2-1; 7 bases fit TRBD2. Germline CDR1 is SGHTA and CDR2 is FQGNSA. Unmatched junction bases numbered 11, after V lost 4 bases and J lost 5 bases. This CDR3 contains 16 residues.

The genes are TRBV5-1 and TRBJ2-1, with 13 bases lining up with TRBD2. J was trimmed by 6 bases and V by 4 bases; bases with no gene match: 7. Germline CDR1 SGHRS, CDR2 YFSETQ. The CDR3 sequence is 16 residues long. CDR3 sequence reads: CASSEATSGRRNEQFF. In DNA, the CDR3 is TGCGCCAGCAGCGAAGCGACTAGCGGGAGGCGCAATGAGCAGTTCTTC.

The CDR3 protein is CASLGLGWNEQFF. The CDR3 DNA follows: TGTGCCAGTTTGGGGCTGGGATGGAATGAGCAGTTCTTC. This chain connects TRBV25-1 to TRBJ2-1; a weak D match, TRBD1 (5 bases). The CDR3 is made up of 13 amino acids. V dropped 9 bases and J dropped 7 bases, with 16 bases sitting between them. Germline V gene data show CDR1 as MGHDK and CDR2 as SYGVNS.

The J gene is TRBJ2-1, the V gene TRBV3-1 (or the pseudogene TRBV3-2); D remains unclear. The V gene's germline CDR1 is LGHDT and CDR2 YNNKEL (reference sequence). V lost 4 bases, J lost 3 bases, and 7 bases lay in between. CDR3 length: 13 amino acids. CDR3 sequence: CASSRTDYNEQFF. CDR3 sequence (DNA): TGTGCCAGCAGCCGCACAGACTACAATGAGCAGTTCTTC.

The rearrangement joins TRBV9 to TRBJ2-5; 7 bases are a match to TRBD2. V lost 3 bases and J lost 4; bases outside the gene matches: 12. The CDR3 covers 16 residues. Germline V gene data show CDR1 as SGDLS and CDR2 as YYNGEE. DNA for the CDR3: TGTGCCAGCAGCGGGGGGAGGGCCCCTATGGGAGAGACCCAGTACTTC. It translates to CASSGGRAPMGETQYF.

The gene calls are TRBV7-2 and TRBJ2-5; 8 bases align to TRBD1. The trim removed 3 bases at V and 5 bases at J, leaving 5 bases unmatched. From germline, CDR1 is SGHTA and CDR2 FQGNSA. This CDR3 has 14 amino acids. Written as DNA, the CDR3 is TGTGCCAGCAGCTTTCAGGGGGCTAGGGAGACCCAGTACTTC. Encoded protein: CASSFQGARETQYF. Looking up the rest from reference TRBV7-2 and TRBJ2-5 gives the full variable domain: GAGVSQSPSNKVTEKGKDVELRCDPISGHTALYWYRQSLGQGLEFLIYFQGNSAPDKSGLPSDRFSAERTGGSVSTLTIQRTQQEDSAVYLCASSFQGARETQYFGPGTRLLVL.

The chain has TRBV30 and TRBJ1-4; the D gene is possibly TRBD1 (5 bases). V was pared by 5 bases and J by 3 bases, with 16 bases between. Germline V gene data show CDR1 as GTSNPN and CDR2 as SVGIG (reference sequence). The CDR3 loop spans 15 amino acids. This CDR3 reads CAWGPTDRSNEKLFF. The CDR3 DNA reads TGTGCCTGGGGCCCAACTGACAGATCTAATGAAAAACTGTTTTTT.

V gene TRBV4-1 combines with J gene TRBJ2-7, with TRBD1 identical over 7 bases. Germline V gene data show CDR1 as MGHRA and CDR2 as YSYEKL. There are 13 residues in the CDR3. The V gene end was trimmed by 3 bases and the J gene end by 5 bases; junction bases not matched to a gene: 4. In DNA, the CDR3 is TGCGCCAGCAGCCACGCCACAGGGGACGAGCAGTACTTC. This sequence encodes CASSHATGDEQYF.

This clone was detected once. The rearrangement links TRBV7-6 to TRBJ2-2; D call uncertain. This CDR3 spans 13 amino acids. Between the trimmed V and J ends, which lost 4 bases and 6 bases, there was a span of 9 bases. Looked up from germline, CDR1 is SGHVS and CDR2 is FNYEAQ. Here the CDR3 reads CASSSQISGELFF. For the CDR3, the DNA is TGTGCCAGCAGCTCGCAGATCTCCGGGGAGCTGTTTTTT.

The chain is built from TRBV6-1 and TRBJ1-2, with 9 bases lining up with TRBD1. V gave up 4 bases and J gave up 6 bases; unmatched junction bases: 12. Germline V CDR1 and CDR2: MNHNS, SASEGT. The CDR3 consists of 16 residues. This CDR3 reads CASSGYRGQGEDGYTF. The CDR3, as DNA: TGTGCCAGCAGTGGATACCGGGGACAGGGAGAAGATGGCTACACCTTC.